Below, 13 T cell receptor beta chains from the same sample are listed, as sequenced in a study of T cell clonotyping in hematopoietic cell transplantation. The table came from immunoSEQ multiplex PCR; TCRdb's copy has only in-frame clones and leaves some out. The sample contains some 30,000 clones, approximately 94% of which appear only once. The specimen was peripheral blood mononuclear cells. The receptor set was obtained from a man aged 50 to 59 in good health. Some clones in this sample may be carry-over from other donors' samples.

This clone turned up a few times. The genes are TRBV5-1 and TRBJ1-5; D gene ambiguous. V dropped 0 bases and J dropped 4 bases, with 5 bases sitting between them. Looked up from germline, CDR1 is SGHRS and CDR2 is YFSETQ. The CDR3 covers 13 residues. CDR3: CASSLGPNQPQHF. The CDR3 bases are TGCGCCAGCAGCTTGGGACCAAATCAGCCCCAGCATTTT.

This chain connects TRBV7-2 to TRBJ2-1; 7 bases are shared with TRBD1. The V gene end was trimmed by 5 bases and the J gene end by 4 bases; junction bases not matched to a gene: 8. The CDR3 spans 15 residues. The germline gives CDR1 SGHTA, CDR2 FQGNSA. The CDR3 DNA reads TGTGCCAGCAGCCTACAGGGGATTCTGTACAATGAGCAGTTCTTC. Amino acid sequence: CASSLQGILYNEQFF.

The chain joins TRBV28 to TRBJ2-7; no reliable D call. The CDR3 sequence is 12 residues long. V dropped 2 bases and J dropped 4 bases, with 6 bases sitting between them. The germline V gene encodes CDR1 MDHEN and CDR2 SYDVKM. This CDR3 reads CASSLRVYEQYF. The CDR3 bases are TGTGCCAGCAGTTTAAGGGTGTACGAGCAGTACTTC.

This rearrangement joins TRBV18 to TRBJ1-2; perhaps TRBD1 as D (5 bases). Between the trimmed V and J ends, which lost 4 bases and 4 bases, there was a span of 13 bases. The CDR3 is 14 amino acids. Per the germline V gene, CDR1 is KGHSH and CDR2 is LQKENI. The CDR3: CASSLGASTYGYTF. The CDR3 DNA sequence: TGTGCCAGCTCACTAGGGGCCAGCACCTATGGCTACACCTTC.

The J gene is TRBJ1-5, the V gene TRBV10-3; D unclear. The germline V gene encodes CDR1 ENHRY and CDR2 SYGVKD. V lost 4 bases and J 0 bases, leaving 4 bases between the germline ends. The CDR3 sequence is 13 residues long. The CDR3 is CAISANSNQPQHF. The CDR3 DNA sequence: TGTGCCATCAGTGCTAATAGCAATCAGCCCCAGCATTTT.

In its sample, this clone was seen once. The V gene is TRBV4-3, the J gene TRBJ1-2, with D possibly TRBD1 on 5 matching bases. Trimming cost V 0 bases and J 5 bases, with 13 bases left between them. The CDR3 runs to 15 residues. In germline, CDR1 is LGHNA, CDR2 YSLEER. The CDR3 sequence is CASSQDGTGRYGYTF. CDR3 sequence (DNA): TGCGCCAGCAGCCAAGATGGCACAGGACGTTATGGCTACACCTTC.

The chain has TRBV7-2 and TRBJ1-4; no reliable D call. Germline V CDR1 and CDR2: SGHTA, FQGNSA. This CDR3 is 16 amino acids long. Trimming took off 1 base at V and 0 bases at J, with 9 bases between the two ends. CDR3 sequence: CASSLGPQSTNEKLFF. For the CDR3, the DNA is TGTGCCAGCAGCTTAGGACCCCAGTCAACTAATGAAAAACTGTTTTTT.

This chain connects TRBV2 to TRBJ2-7; 9 bases align to TRBD1. The V gene end was trimmed by 5 bases and the J gene end by 6 bases; junction bases not matched to a gene: 11. Per the germline V gene, CDR1 is SNHLY and CDR2 is FYNNEI. The CDR3 contains 15 residues. As DNA, the CDR3 is TGTGCCAGCAGTAAACGGGACAGGGAGGAAAGCGAGCAGTACTTC. This codes for CASSKRDREESEQYF.

The rearrangement links TRBV29-1 to TRBJ1-5; possible D gene TRBD1, 6 bases. There are 13 residues in the CDR3. Trimming stripped 4 bases from V and 3 bases from J, with 10 bases between. Germline V gene lookup returns CDR1 SQVTM and CDR2 ANQGSEA. DNA of the CDR3: TGCAGCGTTGCCGGGGACATCAATCAGCCCCAGCATTTT. Protein sequence: CSVAGDINQPQHF.

The chain couples TRBV7-2 to TRBJ2-1; TRBD2 might be the D (7 bases). This CDR3 comprises 16 residues. The germline CDR1 and CDR2 sequences are SGHTA and FQGNSA. The germline V and J ends were trimmed by 2 bases and 6 bases, with 17 bases remaining between them. The CDR3 region is CASSLYGGGSSNEQFF. The CDR3 DNA is TGTGCCAGCAGCTTATATGGCGGGGGCAGCAGCAATGAGCAGTTCTTC.

This chain links TRBV4-1 with TRBJ1-4, with D tentatively TRBD1 (5 bases). Trimming removed 1 base at V and 5 bases at J, with 11 bases between. The CDR3 length is 15 residues. CDR1 and CDR2 (germline): MGHRA, YSYEKL. CDR3 protein: CASSQGSGENEKLFF. CDR3 DNA sequence: TGCGCCAGCAGCCAAGGCTCGGGGGAGAATGAAAAACTGTTTTTT.

This chain's CDR3 is CASSPGQGNQPQHF. For the CDR3, the DNA is TGTGCCAGCAGCCCCGGACAGGGGAATCAGCCCCAGCATTTT. The chain carries TRBV6-5 and TRBJ1-5; 9 bases agree with TRBD1. Germline CDR1 reads MNHEY; CDR2 reads SVGAGI. CDR3 length equals 14 residues. V shed 6 bases and J 4 bases; nucleotides not matched to a gene: 4.

The chain recombines TRBV9 with TRBJ2-3, with D perhaps assigned TRBD1 or TRBD2 (5 bases each). This CDR3 has 15 residues. Trimming pared 0 bases from V and 0 bases from J, leaving 8 bases between. Germline V gene sequence: CDR1 SGDLS, CDR2 YYNGEE. The CDR3 protein is CASSVEGPSTDTQYF. The CDR3 DNA reads TGTGCCAGCAGCGTAGAGGGACCTAGCACAGATACGCAGTATTTT.